The following is a T cell receptor beta chain sequence with its context. The table came from immunoSEQ multiplex PCR; TCRdb's copy has only in-frame clones and leaves some out. Of under 200,000 clones in the sample, about nine tenths were seen once. CDR1 is MDHEN, CDR2 SYDVKM, per germline. V gave up 6 bases and J gave up 5 bases; unmatched junction bases: 7. The CDR3 totals 14 residues. The data were obtained in a study of blood T cell repertoires in COVID-19. Sequenced input: peripheral blood. This clonotype was sampled from a woman between 55 and 75 years old with COVID-19, enrolled during active disease. This chain connects TRBV28 to TRBJ1-1; 9 positions match TRBD1. The CDR3 here is CASSGRDRETEAFF. In DNA, the CDR3 is TGTGCCAGCAGCGGACGGGACAGGGAGACTGAAGCTTTCTTT. The variable domain in full, completed from reference TRBV28 and TRBJ1-1, reads DVKVTQSSRYLVKRTGEKVFLECVQDMDHENMFWYRQDPGLGLRLIYFSYDVKMKEKGDIPEGYSVSREKKERFSLILESASTNQTSMYLCASSGRDRETEAFFGQGTRLTVV.